These 32 T cell receptor beta chains share one sample of origin, sequenced in a study of control samples from healthy donors and cancer patients. Assay used: immunoSEQ multiplex PCR; TCRdb lists only in-frame clones, some missing. The sample carries approximately 100,000 clones, 86% recorded once. The sequenced material came from blood. The source is a man aged 30 to 39 in good health.

This chain's CDR3 is CASSPSRDRGLRTDTQYF. In DNA form, the CDR3 reads TGCGCCAGCAGCCCCTCCCGGGACAGGGGGCTACGCACAGATACGCAGTATTTT. This sequence joins TRBV5-1 and TRBJ2-3, with TRBD1 matching 12 bases. Germline V lookup: CDR1 SGHRS, CDR2 YFSETQ. CDR3 size: 18 residues. After removal of 4 bases from V and 1 base from J, the junction contained 10 bases not matched to a gene.

This sequence joins TRBV19 and TRBJ2-4; 10 positions agree with TRBD2. Germline V CDR1 and CDR2: LNHDA, SQIVND (reference sequence). This CDR3 comprises 18 residues. V shed 2 bases and J 0 bases; nucleotides not matched to a gene: 7. CDR3 bases: TGTGCCAGTAGTATATTGGCTAGCGGGGGTATAGCCAAAAACATTCAGTACTTC. Its translation: CASSILASGGIAKNIQYF.

V and J are TRBV7-2 and TRBJ2-3, with 10 nucleotides matching TRBD1. The germline CDR1 and CDR2 sequences are SGHTA and FQGNSA. With 3 bases clipped from V and 4 bases from J, the junction kept 7 bases outside the gene matches. The CDR3 totals 16 residues. The CDR3 DNA is TGTGCCAGCAGCTTCGGGACAGGGGTCCGGGCAGATACGCAGTATTTT. Protein product: CASSFGTGVRADTQYF.

The chain joins TRBV2 to TRBJ1-5, with TRBD1 matching 8 bases. The germline V gene encodes CDR1 SNHLY and CDR2 FYNNEI. The CDR3 has 14 amino acids. V gave up 5 bases and J gave up 7 bases; unmatched junction bases: 7. The CDR3 nucleotides read TGTGCCAGCAGTTCAGACAGGGGACGACAGCCCCAGCATTTT. Translation gives CASSSDRGRQPQHF.

The chain combines TRBV5-8 with TRBJ1-5; no definite D call. Trimming shortened V by 0 bases and J by 4 bases, and 14 bases separated the two germline ends. In germline, CDR1 is SGHTS, CDR2 YDEGEE. This CDR3 has 16 amino acids. In DNA form, the CDR3 reads TGTGCCAGCAGCTTGGGACCTCTAGTAGGGAATCAGCCCCAGCATTTT. Translated: CASSLGPLVGNQPQHF.

This rearrangement joins TRBV7-2 to TRBJ2-3; unclear D gene. The CDR3 length is 13 residues. Germline loops: CDR1 SGHTA, CDR2 FQGNSA. The V and J ends lost 4 bases and 9 bases respectively, with 14 bases between them. CDR3 in DNA: TGTGCCAGCAGCTCGCTTTCTCCGCGGACGCAGTATTTT. It encodes CASSSLSPRTQYF.

This chain joins TRBV10-3 and TRBJ2-2, with 11 bases aligning to TRBD2. The junction had 9 bases not matched to a gene; V was cut back by 6 bases and J by 6 bases. The CDR3 contains 16 residues. Germline-derived CDR1 and CDR2 are ENHRY and SYGVKD. CDR3 loop: CAIRDHSGGASGELFF. CDR3 sequence (DNA): TGTGCCATCAGAGACCATAGCGGGGGGGCCTCCGGGGAGCTGTTTTTT.

The rearrangement joins TRBV5-4 to TRBJ2-5; 13 bases are a match to TRBD2. V was pared by 3 bases and J by 5 bases, with 10 bases of the junction left unmatched. The CDR3 sequence is 17 residues long. The germline CDR1 and CDR2 sequences are SGHNT and YYREEE (reference sequence). The CDR3 sequence is CASSSMTSGGQRETQYF. The CDR3 DNA reads TGTGCCAGCAGCTCGATGACTAGCGGGGGGCAACGGGAGACCCAGTACTTC.

The rearrangement uses TRBV14 and TRBJ2-2, with D possibly TRBD1 on 6 matching bases. CDR1 and CDR2 from the germline V gene are SGHDN and FVKESK. CDR3 length equals 16 residues. Trimming shortened V by 4 bases and J by 2 bases, and 14 bases separated the two germline ends. The CDR3 here is CASSPRTESNTGELFF. The CDR3 nucleotides are TGTGCCAGCAGCCCGAGGACAGAGTCCAACACCGGGGAGCTGTTTTTT.

This chain connects TRBV24-1 to TRBJ2-1, with D perhaps TRBD1 or TRBD2 (5 bases each). Germline-derived CDR1 and CDR2 are KGHDR and SFDVKD. Trimming removed 8 bases at V and 5 bases at J, with 15 bases between. The CDR3 spans 14 residues. The CDR3: CATIPGTADNEQFF. The CDR3 nucleotides read TGTGCCACCATACCCGGGACGGCTGACAATGAGCAGTTCTTC.

This clone appeared once. The V gene is TRBV2, the J gene TRBJ2-5; D remains unclear. Germline CDR1 SNHLY, CDR2 FYNNEI. The CDR3 is 16 amino acids. Trimming removed 4 bases from V and 0 bases from J, with 15 bases in between. The CDR3 loop is CASSGSARLYQETQYF. In DNA form, the CDR3 reads TGTGCCAGCAGTGGGTCTGCGCGATTGTACCAAGAGACCCAGTACTTC.

The rearrangement links TRBV7-9 to TRBJ2-1, with D uncertain. The CDR3 totals 13 residues. CDR1 is SEHNR, CDR2 FQNEAQ, per germline (reference sequence). Trimming took 1 base from V and 6 from J, leaving 7 bases between them. This CDR3 is CASSLEQRNEQFF. The CDR3 DNA is TGTGCCAGCAGCTTAGAACAGCGCAATGAGCAGTTCTTC. Complete variable domain (other parts from reference TRBV7-9 and TRBJ2-1): DTGVSQNPRHKITKRGQNVTFRCDPISEHNRLYWYRQTLGQGPEFLTYFQNEAQLEKSRLLSDRFSAERPKGSFSTLEIQRTEQGDSAMYLCASSLEQRNEQFFGPGTRLTVL.

This chain uses TRBV3-1 (or the pseudogene TRBV3-2) with TRBJ2-5; 9 bases are shared with TRBD2. The CDR3 consists of 16 residues. Germline CDR1 LGHDT, CDR2 YNNKEL (reference sequence). Trimming removed 1 base from V and 0 bases from J; junction bases left unmatched: 3. Here the CDR3 reads CASSQGTSGYQETQYF. The CDR3, as DNA: TGTGCCAGCAGCCAAGGAACTAGCGGGTACCAAGAGACCCAGTACTTC.

This chain connects TRBV2 to TRBJ2-1; 9 bases line up with TRBD2. V was pared by 3 bases and J by 7 bases, with 10 bases of the junction left unmatched. CDR1 is SNHLY, CDR2 FYNNEI, per germline. This CDR3 has 16 residues. The CDR3 loop is CASSDPLAGSWNEQFF. The CDR3 DNA is TGTGCCAGCAGTGATCCACTAGCGGGTAGTTGGAATGAGCAGTTCTTC.

The chain is built from TRBV7-8 and TRBJ2-7; the D gene could be TRBD1 or TRBD2 (5 bases each). V was trimmed by 1 base and J by 2 bases, leaving 12 bases between them. The CDR3 is made up of 15 amino acids. From germline, CDR1 is SGHVS and CDR2 FQNEAQ. In DNA form, the CDR3 reads TGTGCCAGCAGCTTAGAGGGGAAGGAGGCCTACGAGCAGTACGTC. Translating it yields CASSLEGKEAYEQYV.

The V call is TRBV28, the J call TRBJ1-3; the D is unclear. The V end lost 9 bases, the J end lost 0 bases, and 18 bases lay between the germline ends. Per germline, CDR1 MDHEN and CDR2 SYDVKM. The CDR3 loop spans 16 amino acids. The CDR3 DNA sequence: TGTGCCAGTCAGATGACGGATGCTCACTCTGGAAACACCATATATTTT. This codes for CASQMTDAHSGNTIYF.

V usage is TRBV5-1 and J usage is TRBJ2-3; perhaps TRBD2 as D (5 bases). Between the trimmed V and J ends, which lost 6 bases and 1 base, there was a span of 15 bases. Germline lookup yields CDR1 SGHRS and CDR2 YFSETQ. The CDR3 runs 15 residues. CDR3 region: CASTHVGLRTDTQYF. CDR3 DNA sequence: TGCGCCAGCACCCACGTAGGACTTCGCACAGATACGCAGTATTTT.

This clone was detected only once. Written as DNA, the CDR3 is TGTGCCAGCAGCTTAGCGCCGGGACTAGGAGAGGAGACCCAGTACTTC. This encodes CASSLAPGLGEETQYF. The rearrangement uses TRBV7-9 and TRBJ2-5, with 8 nucleotides matching TRBD2. J was trimmed by 5 bases and V by 0 bases; bases with no gene match: 8. The CDR3 has 16 amino acids. Germline lookup yields CDR1 SEHNR and CDR2 FQNEAQ (reference sequence). Based on the CDR3 plus reference TRBV7-9 and TRBJ2-5, the full variable domain is DTGVSQNPRHKITKRGQNVTFRCDPISEHNRLYWYRQTLGQGPEFLTYFQNEAQLEKSRLLSDRFSAERPKGSFSTLEIQRTEQGDSAMYLCASSLAPGLGEETQYFGPGTRLLVL.

This rearrangement joins TRBV6-4 to TRBJ1-2, with 7 bases that match TRBD1. This CDR3 spans 13 amino acids. The V segment lost 11 bases and the J segment 3 bases; nucleotides outside the gene matches: 9. From germline, CDR1 is MRHNA and CDR2 SNTAGT. The CDR3 DNA is TGTGCCCGCAAAGCGACAGGGCACTATGGCTACACCTTC. It specifies CARKATGHYGYTF.

V and J are TRBV19 and TRBJ2-5, with 11 nucleotides matching TRBD2. CDR1 and CDR2 from the germline V gene are LNHDA and SQIVND (reference sequence). After removal of 1 base from V and 5 bases from J, the junction contained 6 bases not matched to a gene. The CDR3 sequence is 16 residues long. In DNA, the CDR3 is TGTGCCAGTAGTATAGGCCCTAGCGGGGGGTCTGAGACCCAGTACTTC. Translation: CASSIGPSGGSETQYF.

This clone is a singleton in its sample. The gene calls are TRBV10-3 and TRBJ1-5, with D possibly matching TRBD1 (5 bases). The germline gives CDR1 ENHRY, CDR2 SYGVKD. This CDR3 is built from 14 residues. V was pared by 4 bases and J by 7 bases, with 14 bases between. In nucleotides, the CDR3 is TGTGCCATCAGTGGTGGGGCGCGAGAGCAGCCCCAGCATTTT. It encodes CAISGGAREQPQHF.

This chain joins TRBV5-1 and TRBJ2-3; D unclear. Germline CDR1 reads SGHRS; CDR2 reads YFSETQ. V was trimmed by 4 bases and J by 4 bases, leaving 10 bases between them. The CDR3 has 13 amino acids. The CDR3 protein is CASSGVPADTQYF. DNA for the CDR3: TGCGCCAGCAGCGGGGTTCCGGCAGATACGCAGTATTTT.

The chain couples TRBV7-6 to TRBJ2-6, with 9 bases fitting TRBD1. CDR1 and CDR2 from the germline V gene are SGHVS and FNYEAQ. Losses at the gene ends were 1 base for V and 1 base for J; bases not matched to a gene: 11. CDR3 length: 20 residues. CDR3 sequence reads: CASSLEHGQGFASGANVLTF. The CDR3 nucleotides are TGTGCCAGCAGCTTAGAGCACGGACAGGGGTTTGCTTCTGGGGCCAACGTCCTGACTTTC.

This chain joins TRBV4-2 and TRBJ2-1; 7 bases fit TRBD2. The trim removed 1 base at V and 5 bases at J, leaving 8 bases unmatched. CDR1 is LGHNA, CDR2 YNFKEQ, per germline. This CDR3 is built from 16 residues. The CDR3 DNA reads TGTGCCAGCAGCCAAGTTTGGGCTAGCGGAGACAATGAGCAGTTCTTC. Translation gives CASSQVWASGDNEQFF.

The chain joins TRBV9 to TRBJ1-1; 7 bases agree with TRBD1. The V segment lost 4 bases and the J segment 4 bases; nucleotides outside the gene matches: 7. Germline V CDR1 and CDR2: SGDLS, YYNGEE. The CDR3 covers 14 residues. DNA of the CDR3: TGTGCCAGCAGCTTGACAGGGTTGGGCACTGAAGCTTTCTTT. This gives the protein CASSLTGLGTEAFF. The whole variable domain, remainder taken from reference TRBV9 and TRBJ1-1, is DSGVTQTPKHLITATGQRVTLRCSPRSGDLSVYWYQQSLDQGLQFLIQYYNGEERAKGNILERFSAQQFPDLHSELNLSSLELGDSALYFCASSLTGLGTEAFFGQGTRLTVV.

The chain combines TRBV4-2 with TRBJ2-7, with no clear D. V gave up 4 bases and J gave up 5 bases, with 9 bases separating them. Germline V gene sequence: CDR1 LGHNA, CDR2 YNFKEQ. The CDR3 runs to 12 residues. CDR3 nucleotide sequence: TGTGCCAGCAGCCCGGGCACGAACGAGCAGTACTTC. Its translation is CASSPGTNEQYF.

This clone was picked up one time. The chain has TRBV2 and TRBJ1-2; no clear D gene. Trimming removed 6 bases at V and 3 bases at J, with 14 bases between. Germline assignment: CDR1 SNHLY and CDR2 FYNNEI. The CDR3 sequence is 14 residues long. The DNA for the CDR3 is TGTGCCAGCAGCCTTAAATCGGACGACTATGGCTACACCTTC. This encodes CASSLKSDDYGYTF.

This clone was detected once. The V and J genes are TRBV7-2 and TRBJ2-3, with 12 bases matching TRBD2. V shed 5 bases and J 1 base; nucleotides not matched to a gene: 7. The CDR3 is 17 residues long. Per the germline V gene, CDR1 is SGHTA and CDR2 is FQGNSA. Here the CDR3 reads CASSPSGGAGGTDTQYF. In nucleotides, the CDR3 is TGTGCCAGCAGCCCTAGCGGGGGGGCCGGGGGCACAGATACGCAGTATTTT.

J is TRBJ2-5 and V is TRBV5-1; 7 nucleotides agree with TRBD1. CDR1 is SGHRS, CDR2 YFSETQ, per germline. This CDR3 has 15 amino acids. Trimming took 2 bases from V and 4 from J; bases not matched to a gene: 8. Written as DNA, the CDR3 is TGCGCCAGCAGCTTAGGACAGGTCCAGGGAGAGACCCAGTACTTC. Encoded protein: CASSLGQVQGETQYF.

In its sample, this clone was seen once. The CDR3 region is CASRGTGPTGELFF. The CDR3, as DNA: TGCGCCAGCAGGGGGACAGGGCCCACCGGGGAGCTGTTTTTT. V and J are TRBV10-2 and TRBJ2-2; 9 bases align to TRBD1. CDR1 is WSHSY and CDR2 is SAAADI in the germline V gene. The CDR3 is made up of 14 amino acids. With 6 bases clipped from V and 4 bases from J, the junction kept 3 bases outside the gene matches.

The chain employs TRBV6-5 and TRBJ1-1, with unresolved D. CDR1 and CDR2 (germline): MNHEY, SVGAGI. V lost 6 bases and J 1 base, leaving 9 bases between the germline ends. The CDR3 contains 13 residues. CDR3 protein: CASRDVSNTEAFF. The CDR3 nucleotides read TGTGCCAGCAGAGATGTTTCGAACACTGAAGCTTTCTTT.

The CDR3 loop reads CASSEPARWVDTIYF. CDR3 coding DNA: TGTGCCAGTAGCGAACCCGCCCGATGGGTAGACACCATATATTTT. This chain uses TRBV19 with TRBJ1-3; D is unclear. The V and J ends lost 6 bases and 8 bases respectively, with 20 bases between them. The CDR3 spans 15 residues. CDR1 is LNHDA and CDR2 is SQIVND in the germline V gene (reference sequence).